The present entry profiles one TCR beta chain with its context. Its target is not known. Trimming took 1 base from V and 3 from J, leaving 14 bases between them. CDR1 SGHTA and CDR2 FQGNSA come from the germline V gene. This CDR3 is 16 amino acids long. PBMC were collected before vaccination, two weeks after the third vaccination, and at progression. The sample belongs to a study of glioma-infiltrating T cells after dendritic cell vaccination. Up to about 2 ug genomic DNA was used for TCRB CDR3 amplification. This table comes from immunoSEQ multiplex PCR, and its TCRdb copy is limited to in-frame clones, with some not included. The sample carries about 49,000 clones, about 85% recorded once. Study-wide points: Higher pretreatment TIL content predicted longer progression-free time and survival.

The receptor was derived from a human donor with glioblastoma. The chain carries TRBV7-2 and TRBJ2-3; D is unresolved. The sequences come from blood, collected before dendritic cell vaccination. The CDR3 is CASSLGHGSGTDTQYF. CDR3 DNA: TGTGCCAGCAGCTTAGGACATGGGTCTGGGACAGATACGCAGTATTTT.